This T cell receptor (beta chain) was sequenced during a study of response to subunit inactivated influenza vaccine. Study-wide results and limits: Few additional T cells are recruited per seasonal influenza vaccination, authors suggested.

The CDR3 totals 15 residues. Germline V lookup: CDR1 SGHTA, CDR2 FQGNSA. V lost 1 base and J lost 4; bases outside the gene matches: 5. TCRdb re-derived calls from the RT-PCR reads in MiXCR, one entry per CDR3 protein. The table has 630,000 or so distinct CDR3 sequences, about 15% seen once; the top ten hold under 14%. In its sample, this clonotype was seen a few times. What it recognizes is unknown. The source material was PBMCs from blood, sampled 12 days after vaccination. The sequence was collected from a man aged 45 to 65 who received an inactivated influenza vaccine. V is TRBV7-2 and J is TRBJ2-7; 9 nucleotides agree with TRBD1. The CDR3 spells CASSLGSGTGYEQYF. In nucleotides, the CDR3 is TGTGCCAGCAGCTTAGGGTCAGGGACAGGGTACGAGCAGTACTTC.